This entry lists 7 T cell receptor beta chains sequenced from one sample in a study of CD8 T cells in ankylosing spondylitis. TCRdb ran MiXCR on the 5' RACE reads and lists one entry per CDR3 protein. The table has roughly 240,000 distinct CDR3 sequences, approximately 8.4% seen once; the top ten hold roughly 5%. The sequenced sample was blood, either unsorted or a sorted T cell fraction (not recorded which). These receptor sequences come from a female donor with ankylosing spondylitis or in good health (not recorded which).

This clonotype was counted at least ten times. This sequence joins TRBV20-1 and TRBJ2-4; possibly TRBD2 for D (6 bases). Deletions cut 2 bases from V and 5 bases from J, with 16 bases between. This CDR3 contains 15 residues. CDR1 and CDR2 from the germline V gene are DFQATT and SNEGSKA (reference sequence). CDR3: CSARRDAGTQNIQYF. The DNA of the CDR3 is TGCAGTGCTAGACGGGACGCGGGAACCCAAAACATTCAGTACTTC.

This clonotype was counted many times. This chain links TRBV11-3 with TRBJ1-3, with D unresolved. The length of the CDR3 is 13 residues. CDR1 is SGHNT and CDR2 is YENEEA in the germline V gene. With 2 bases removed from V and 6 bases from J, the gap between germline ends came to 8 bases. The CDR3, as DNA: TGTGCCAGCAGCTTAACCCCCGTAAACACCATATATTTT. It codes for CASSLTPVNTIYF. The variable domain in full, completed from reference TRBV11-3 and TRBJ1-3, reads EAGVVQSPRYKIIEKKQPVAFWCNPISGHNTLYWYLQNLGQGPELLIRYENEEAVDDSQLPKDRFSAERLKGVDSTLKIQPAELGDSAVYLCASSLTPVNTIYFGEGSWLTVV.

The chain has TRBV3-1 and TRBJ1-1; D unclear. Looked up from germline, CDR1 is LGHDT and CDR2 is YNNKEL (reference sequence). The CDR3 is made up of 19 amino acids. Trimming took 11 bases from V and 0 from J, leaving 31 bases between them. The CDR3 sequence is CACCFQLQVVQWMNTEAFF. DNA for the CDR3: TGTGCCTGCTGTTTCCAGTTGCAGGTCGTCCAATGGATGAACACTGAAGCTTTCTTT. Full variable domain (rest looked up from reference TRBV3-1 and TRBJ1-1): DTAVSQTPKYLVTQMGNDKSIKCEQNLGHDTMYWYKQDSKKFLKIMFSYNNKELIINETVPNRFSPKSPDKAHLNLHINSLELGDSAVYFCACCFQLQVVQWMNTEAFFGQGTRLTVV.

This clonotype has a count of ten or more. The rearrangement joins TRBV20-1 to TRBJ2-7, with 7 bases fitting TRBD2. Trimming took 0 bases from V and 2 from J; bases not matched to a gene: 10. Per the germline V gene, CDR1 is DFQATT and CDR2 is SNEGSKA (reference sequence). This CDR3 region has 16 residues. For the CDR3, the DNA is TGCAGTGCTAGAGATTCGGGCGGGAGTAGGCCCTACGAGCAGTACTTC. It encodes CSARDSGGSRPYEQYF.

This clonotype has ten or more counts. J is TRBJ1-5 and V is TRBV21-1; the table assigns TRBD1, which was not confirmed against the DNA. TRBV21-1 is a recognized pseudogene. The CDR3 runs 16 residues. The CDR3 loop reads CASSVRGQGKNQPQHF. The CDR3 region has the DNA TGTGCCAGCAGCGTCCGGGGACAGGGTAAGAATCAGCCCCAGCATTTT.

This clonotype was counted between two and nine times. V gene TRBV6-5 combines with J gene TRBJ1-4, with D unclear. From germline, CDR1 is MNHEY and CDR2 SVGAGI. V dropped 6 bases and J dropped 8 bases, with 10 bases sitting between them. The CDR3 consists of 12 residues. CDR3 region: CASSSMGEKLFF. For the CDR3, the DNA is TGTGCCAGCAGCTCCATGGGGGAAAAACTGTTTTTT.

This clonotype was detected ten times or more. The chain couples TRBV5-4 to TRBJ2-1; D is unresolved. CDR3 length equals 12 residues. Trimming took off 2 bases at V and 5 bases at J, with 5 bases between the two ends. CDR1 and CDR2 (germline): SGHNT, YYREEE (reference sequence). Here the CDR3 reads CASSFAHNEQFF. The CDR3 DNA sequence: TGTGCCAGCAGCTTTGCGCACAATGAGCAGTTCTTC.